This is a list of T cell receptor beta chains from one sample in a study of blood T cell repertoires in COVID-19. TCRdb's copy holds only in-frame clones and misses some; the assay was immunoSEQ multiplex PCR. Here the sample spans over 75,000 clones, around four fifths being singletons. The specimen was peripheral blood. The receptors come from a woman of 80 years or more with active or convalescent COVID-19. The CDR3 runs from the conserved cysteine through the conserved F or W. The D gene is left open where the match is weak. Size tells how often a clone was seen (once, few, many) or the class of an expanded clone, and some rows leave it out.

CDR3,DNA,J,V,size,D
CASSPRAGYMGEQFF,TGTGCCAGTAGCCCTCGAGCGGGATATATGGGTGAGCAGTTCTTC,TRBJ2-1,TRBV19,-,TRBD2
CASSWGQGGGYTF,TGTGCCAGCAGCTGGGGACAGGGAGGTGGCTACACCTTC,TRBJ1-2,TRBV5-4,-,TRBD1
CASRAGWNTEAFF,TGTGCCAGCAGGGCAGGCTGGAACACTGAAGCTTTCTTT,TRBJ1-1,TRBV2,few,-
CASSLWGGAGYTF,TGCGCCAGCAGCCTCTGGGGGGGAGCTGGCTACACCTTC,TRBJ1-2,TRBV4-3,-,-
CAAQQGSTDTQYF,TGTGCCGCCCAACAGGGGTCCACAGATACGCAGTATTTT,TRBJ2-3,TRBV19,-,TRBD1
CASSPGSGTEAFF,TGTGCCAGCAGCCCTGGCTCAGGCACTGAAGCTTTCTTT,TRBJ1-1,TRBV11-3,-,-
CASSYRGRTDTQYF,TGTGCCAGCAGTTATAGGGGGCGCACAGATACGCAGTATTTT,TRBJ2-3,TRBV6-2/TRBV6-3,-,TRBD1
CASSTPTPGLAYF,TGTGCCAGCTCAACCCCAACACCGGGACTAGCGTATTTT,TRBJ2-3,TRBV28,-,TRBD2
CASSVAIAGGSEQFF,TGTGCCAGCAGCGTAGCAATAGCGGGGGGGTCTGAGCAGTTCTTC,TRBJ2-1,TRBV9,-,TRBD2
CASSPQGASGANVLTF,TGTGCCAGCAGCCCGCAGGGGGCGAGTGGGGCCAACGTCCTGACTTTC,TRBJ2-6,TRBV11-3,-,TRBD1
CASSPTRQGDEKLFF,TGTGCCAGCTCACCAACGAGACAGGGAGATGAAAAACTGTTTTTT,TRBJ1-4,TRBV18,-,TRBD1
CASSPSVGGSNQPQHF,TGTGCCAGCAGCCCCTCTGTCGGGGGGAGCAATCAGCCCCAGCATTTT,TRBJ1-5,TRBV7-6,once,-
CASSPAWGTSGGFDTQYF,TGTGCCAGCAGCCCTGCATGGGGGACTAGCGGGGGGTTCGATACGCAGTATTTT,TRBJ2-3,TRBV11-3,-,TRBD2
CASRLTGLNYEQYF,TGCGCCAGCAGATTGACGGGACTGAACTACGAGCAGTACTTC,TRBJ2-7,TRBV5-1,-,-
CSASGVAGDLSYNEQFF,TGCAGTGCTAGTGGGGTAGCGGGTGACCTCTCCTACAATGAGCAGTTCTTC,TRBJ2-1,TRBV20-1,-,TRBD2